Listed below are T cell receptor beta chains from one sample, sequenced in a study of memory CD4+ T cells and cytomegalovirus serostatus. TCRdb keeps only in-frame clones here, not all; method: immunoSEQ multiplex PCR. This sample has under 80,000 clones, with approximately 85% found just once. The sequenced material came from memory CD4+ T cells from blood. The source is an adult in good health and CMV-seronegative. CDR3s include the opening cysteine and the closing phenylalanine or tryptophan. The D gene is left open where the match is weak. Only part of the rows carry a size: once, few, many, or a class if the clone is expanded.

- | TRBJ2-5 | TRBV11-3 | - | TGTGCCAGCAGCATCAAGACAGGTTGGCGGCAAGAGACCCAGTACTTC | CASSIKTGWRQETQYF
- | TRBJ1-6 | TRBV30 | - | TGTGCCTGGAGTCGGGGCGGGAATTCACCCCTCCACTTT | CAWSRGGNSPLHF
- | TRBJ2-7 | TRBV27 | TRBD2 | TGTGCCAGCAGGCCTGGGACTAGCGGGATTGGCTACGAGCAGTACTTC | CASRPGTSGIGYEQYF
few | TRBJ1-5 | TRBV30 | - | TGTGCCTGGAGTCGGGGGGAAAGCCGTCAGCCCCAGCATTTT | CAWSRGESRQPQHF
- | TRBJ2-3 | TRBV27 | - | TGTGCCAGCAGTTTAGACCGACTCAGCACAGATACGCAGTATTTT | CASSLDRLSTDTQYF
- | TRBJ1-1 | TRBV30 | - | TGTGCCTGGAGTTACGGGGGATTGAACACTGAAGCTTTCTTT | CAWSYGGLNTEAFF
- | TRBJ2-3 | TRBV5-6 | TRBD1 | TGTGCCAGCAGCTTTGGTAGGGGGACAGCGGATACGCAGTATTTT | CASSFGRGTADTQYF
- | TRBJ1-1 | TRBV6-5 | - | TGTGCCAGCAGTTACGGTGGGGGACGGCTTGAAGCTTTCTTT | CASSYGGGRLEAFF
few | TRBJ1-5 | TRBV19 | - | TGTGCCAGTAGTATTTCAGGTTTGACAGATTATCAGCCCCAGCATTTT | CASSISGLTDYQPQHF
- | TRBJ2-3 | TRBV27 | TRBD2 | TGTGCCAGCAGGGGACTAGCGGGGCGCACAGATACGCAGTATTTT | CASRGLAGRTDTQYF
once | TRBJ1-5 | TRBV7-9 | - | TGTGCCAGCAGCGGCCGCGGTCAGCCCCAGCATTTT | CASSGRGQPQHF
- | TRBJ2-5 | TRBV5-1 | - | TGCGCCAGCAGACCTGGACAAATTGGCGAGACCCAGTACTTC | CASRPGQIGETQYF
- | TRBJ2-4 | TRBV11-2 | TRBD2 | TGTGCCAGCAGCTGGCGGGAGGCCAAAAACATTCAGTACTTC | CASSWREAKNIQYF
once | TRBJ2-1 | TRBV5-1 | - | TGCGCCAGCAGCTTGTACGACCGCGATCCGATCTTC | CASSLYDRDPIF
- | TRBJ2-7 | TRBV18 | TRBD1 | TGTGCCAGCTCCCAGACAGGGCCTCGTTCCTACGAGCAGTACTTC | CASSQTGPRSYEQYF
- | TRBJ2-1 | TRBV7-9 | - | TGTGCCAGCAGCTTAGGGGTATGGGGTGAGGAAAATGAGCAGTTCTTC | CASSLGVWGEENEQFF
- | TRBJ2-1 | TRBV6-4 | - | TGTGCCAGCAGTGACTCGTCCAGTCGTTACAATGAGCAGTTCTTC | CASSDSSSRYNEQFF
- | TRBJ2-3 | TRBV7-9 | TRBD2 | TGTGCCAGCAGCTTACTTAGCGGGGGGTCCCGGACAGATACGCAGTATTTT | CASSLLSGGSRTDTQYF
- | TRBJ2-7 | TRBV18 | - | TGTGCCAGCTCACCCGCTTTCTTGAGGGTTGAACGGTACGAGCAGTACTTC | CASSPAFLRVERYEQYF
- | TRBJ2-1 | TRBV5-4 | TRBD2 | TGTGCCAGCAGCTCAGACGGTGTGGGAGGGCCAGAAAATGAGCAGTTCTTC | CASSSDGVGGPENEQFF
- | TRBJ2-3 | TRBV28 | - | TGTGCCAGCAGCTTGGGATTGGGCGATACGCAGTATTTT | CASSLGLGDTQYF
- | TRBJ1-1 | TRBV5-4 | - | TGTGCCAGCAGCGGCGCCCAAGACAATTATCTGGGAGCTTTCTTT | CASSGAQDNYLGAFF
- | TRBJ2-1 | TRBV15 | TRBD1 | TGTGCCACCAGCAACCGGGACAGGGGTCGGAATGAGCAGTTCTTC | CATSNRDRGRNEQFF
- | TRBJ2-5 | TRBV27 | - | TGTGCCAGCAGTTGGTCCCGACAGCAACAAGAGACCCAGTACTTC | CASSWSRQQQETQYF
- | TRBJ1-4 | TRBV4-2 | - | TGTGCCAGCAGCCAAGTACGGACTAATGAAAAACTGTTTTTT | CASSQVRTNEKLFF
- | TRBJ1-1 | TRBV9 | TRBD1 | TGTGCCAGCAGCTCCCGCCGGGACAGGGGATTGGGGACTGAAGCTTTCTTT | CASSSRRDRGLGTEAFF
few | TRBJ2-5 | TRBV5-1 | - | TGCGCCAGCAGCTTGATGGAGACCCAGTACTTC | CASSLMETQYF
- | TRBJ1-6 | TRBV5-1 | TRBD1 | TGCGCCAGCGCAAGACAGGGCCTCCACTCCTATAATTCACCCCTCCACTTT | CASARQGLHSYNSPLHF
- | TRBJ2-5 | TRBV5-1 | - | TGCGCCAGCAGCTTGGGCCAAGCGCAAGAGACCCAGTACTTC | CASSLGQAQETQYF
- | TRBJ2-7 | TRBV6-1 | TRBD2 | TGTGCCAGCAGTGAATGGGCGGGAGGTGCCTACGAGCAGTACTTC | CASSEWAGGAYEQYF
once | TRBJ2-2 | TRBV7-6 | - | TGTGCCAGCAGCTCTCCGGCCTACACCGGGGAGCTGTTTTTT | CASSSPAYTGELFF
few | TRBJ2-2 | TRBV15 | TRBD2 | TGTGCCACCAGCAGAGTGGGGGCTAGCGGGAGGACGAACACCGGGGAGCTGTTTTTT | CATSRVGASGRTNTGELFF
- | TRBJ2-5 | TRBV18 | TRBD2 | TGTGCCAGCTCACCACCCTCTAGCGGGGGAGAGACCCAGTACTTC | CASSPPSSGGETQYF
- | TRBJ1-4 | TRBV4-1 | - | TGCGCCAGCAGCCGCACCCCCCCGGTGGATGAAAAACTGTTTTTT | CASSRTPPVDEKLFF
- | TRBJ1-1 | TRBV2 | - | TGTGCCAGCAGTGAAGCAGGGTGGGGCACTGAAGCTTTCTTT | CASSEAGWGTEAFF
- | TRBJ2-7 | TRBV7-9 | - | TGTGCCAGCAGCCCTGAAGGCCGCGGGGCCGAGCAGTACTTC | CASSPEGRGAEQYF
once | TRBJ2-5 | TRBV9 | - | TGTGCCAGCAGCCCCCCAGGAGCACGAGAGACCCAGTACTTC | CASSPPGARETQYF
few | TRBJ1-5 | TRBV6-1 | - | TGTGCCAGCAGTGAGGGAGCAAGGGGCTTCCAGCCCCAGCATTTT | CASSEGARGFQPQHF
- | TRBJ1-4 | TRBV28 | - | TGTGCCAGCAGTTTATCAGGGACGGCAGCAACTAATGAAAAACTGTTTTTT | CASSLSGTAATNEKLFF
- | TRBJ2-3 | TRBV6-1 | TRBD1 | TGTGCCAGCAGTGAAGCCGGGACAGGAAACACAGATACGCAGTATTTT | CASSEAGTGNTDTQYF
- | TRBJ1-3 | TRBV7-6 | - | TGTGCCAGCAGCCCCGGACAGTTCTCTGGAAACACCATATATTTT | CASSPGQFSGNTIYF
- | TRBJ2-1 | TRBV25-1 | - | TGTGCCAGCAGTGACGAATATCGGGGAGGAGATGAGCAGTTCTTC | CASSDEYRGGDEQFF
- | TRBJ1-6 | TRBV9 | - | TGTGCCAGCAGCACCCTCCAATCACAAAATTCACCCCTCCACTTT | CASSTLQSQNSPLHF
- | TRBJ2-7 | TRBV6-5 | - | TGTGCCAGCTCCCTTGACGGGAACTACGAGCAGTACTTC | CASSLDGNYEQYF
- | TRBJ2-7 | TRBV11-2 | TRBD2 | TGTGCCAGCACCCACTCCGCTAGCGGGGATCCTATCAACGAGCAGTACTTC | CASTHSASGDPINEQYF
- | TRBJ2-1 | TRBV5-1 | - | TGCGCCAGCAGCTTGTATTGGCAGGGAGGTGAGCAGTTCTTC | CASSLYWQGGEQFF
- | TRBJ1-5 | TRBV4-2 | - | TGTGCCAGCAGCCAAGACAGCAATCAGCCCCAGCATTTT | CASSQDSNQPQHF
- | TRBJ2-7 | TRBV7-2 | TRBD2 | TGTGCCAGCAGCTTAATTACTAGCGGGATCTACTCCTACGAGCAGTACTTC | CASSLITSGIYSYEQYF
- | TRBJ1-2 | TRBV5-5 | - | TGTGCCAGCAGCTTGGGCGATAACTATGGCTACACCTTC | CASSLGDNYGYTF
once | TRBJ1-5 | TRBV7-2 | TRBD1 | TGTGCCAGCAGCTTCCGGGACAGGGATCAGCCCCAGCATTTT | CASSFRDRDQPQHF
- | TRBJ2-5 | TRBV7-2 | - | TGTGCCAGCAGCTTAGGCCTAGGGACCCAGTACTTC | CASSLGLGTQYF
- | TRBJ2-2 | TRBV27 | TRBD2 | TGTGCCAGCAGTTTATGGGGGGGAGGCCGGAACACCGGGGAGCTGTTTTTT | CASSLWGGGRNTGELFF
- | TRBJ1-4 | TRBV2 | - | TGTGCCAGCAGTGAAGAGCGCGGCACTAATGAAAAACTGTTTTTT | CASSEERGTNEKLFF
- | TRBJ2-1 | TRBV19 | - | TGTGCCAGTAGTATAGGGGCCGGACGGGACAATGAGCAGTTCTTC | CASSIGAGRDNEQFF
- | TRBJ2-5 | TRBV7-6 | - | TGTGCCAGCAGCTTAGCGAGGTGGGAGCGCCAAGAGACCCAGTACTTC | CASSLARWERQETQYF
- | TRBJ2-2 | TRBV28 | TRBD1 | TGTGCCAGCAGTAATTACAGGGGGCCCACCGGGGAGCTGTTTTTT | CASSNYRGPTGELFF
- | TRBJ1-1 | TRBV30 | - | TGTGCCTGGAGTACTCGGTCGGGGACTGAAGCTTTCTTT | CAWSTRSGTEAFF
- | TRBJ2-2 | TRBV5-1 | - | TGCGCCAGCAGCTTGAATCCGGCGAACACCGGGGAGCTGTTTTTT | CASSLNPANTGELFF
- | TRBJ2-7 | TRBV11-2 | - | TGTGCCAGCAGCCTAGAAGGGACGGCCTACGAGCAGTACTTC | CASSLEGTAYEQYF
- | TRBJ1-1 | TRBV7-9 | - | TGTGCCAGCAGCTTCAACGTGAACACTGAAGCTTTCTTT | CASSFNVNTEAFF